These 21 T cell receptor beta chains originate from one sample sequenced in a study of blood T cell repertoires in COVID-19. Only in-frame clones appear in the TCRdb table, and some are missing; sequencing was by immunoSEQ multiplex PCR. The table has 150,000 or so clones, approximately 74% seen once. Sequencing used peripheral blood. All receptors derive from a woman of 80 years or more with acute or convalescent COVID-19.

The chain carries TRBV2 and TRBJ1-6; D unclear. Per the germline V gene, CDR1 is SNHLY and CDR2 is FYNNEI. This CDR3 is 12 amino acids long. The ends were cut back, 7 bases at V and 7 bases at J, with 8 bases in the middle. CDR3 protein: CASMSVNSPLHF. Here the CDR3 DNA reads TGTGCCAGCATGTCAGTAAATTCACCCCTCCACTTT.

J is TRBJ1-2 and V is TRBV5-4, with TRBD1 matching over 7 bases. The trim removed 4 bases at V and 8 bases at J, leaving 8 bases unmatched. The length of the CDR3 is 13 residues. Germline values: CDR1 SGHNT, CDR2 YYREEE (reference sequence). CDR3 bases: TGTGCCAGCAGCCCCGACAGGGCTTGGGGCTACACCTTC. Translating it yields CASSPDRAWGYTF.

The chain is built from TRBV3-1 (or the pseudogene TRBV3-2) and TRBJ2-5; weak D call: TRBD2 (6 bases). Looked up from germline, CDR1 is LGHDT and CDR2 is YNNKEL (reference sequence). The CDR3 loop spans 13 amino acids. With 4 bases removed from V and 7 bases from J, the gap between germline ends came to 13 bases. Written as DNA, the CDR3 is TGTGCCAGCAGCCCCGGGACTCTCGGGACCCAGTACTTC. It yields the protein CASSPGTLGTQYF.

This clone turned up a few times. The chain carries TRBV7-2 and TRBJ1-1; a possible D gene is TRBD1 (5 bases). V gave up 2 bases and J gave up 4 bases, with 14 bases separating them. The germline V gene has CDR1 SGHTA and CDR2 FQGNSA. CDR3 length equals 15 residues. The CDR3 nucleotides read TGTGCCAGCAGCTTAATGACTGGGGGGACCACTGAAGCTTTCTTT. It specifies CASSLMTGGTTEAFF.

This clone was seen only once. The chain uses TRBV3-1 (or the pseudogene TRBV3-2) and TRBJ2-5; TRBD1 matches at 8 bases. This CDR3 comprises 16 residues. Trimming took 4 bases from V and 1 from J; bases not matched to a gene: 8. Germline CDR1 reads LGHDT; CDR2 reads YNNKEL (reference sequence). This CDR3 reads CASSPRDRSLQETQYF. CDR3 DNA: TGTGCCAGCAGCCCAAGGGACAGGAGCCTCCAAGAGACCCAGTACTTC.

This clone was observed a single time. CDR3 in amino acids: CASSILGGNPPLHF. CDR3 DNA sequence: TGTGCCAGCAGTATATTGGGGGGGAATCCACCCCTCCACTTT. This rearrangement joins TRBV6-2 or TRBV6-3 to TRBJ1-6, with a weak D call TRBD1 (5 bases). Per the germline V gene, CDR1 is MNHEY and CDR2 is SVGEGT. V dropped 5 bases and J dropped 11 bases, with 16 bases sitting between them. The CDR3 loop spans 14 amino acids.

This clone was seen just once. Germline is not matched at one junction end, which may reflect a read error. V and J are TRBV11-1 and TRBJ2-1; D gene unclear. This CDR3 comprises 11 residues. The germline V gene has CDR1 SGHAT and CDR2 FQDESV (reference sequence). CDR3 amino acids: CASSSNNEQFF. CDR3 nucleotides: TGTGCCAGCAGCTCCAACAATGAGCAGTTCTTC.

The chain carries TRBV25-1 and TRBJ1-4; tentative D call: TRBD1 (6 bases). This CDR3 has 15 amino acids. Between the trimmed V and J ends, which lost 6 bases and 7 bases, there was a span of 18 bases. Germline V gene sequence: CDR1 MGHDK, CDR2 SYGVNS. CDR3 sequence: CASRRAQGRGEKLFF. The CDR3 DNA sequence: TGTGCCAGCAGGAGAGCGCAGGGGAGGGGTGAAAAACTGTTTTTT. The variable domain in full, with the rest retrieved from reference TRBV25-1 and TRBJ1-4, is EADIYQTPRYLVIGTGKKITLECSQTMGHDKMYWYQQDPGMELHLIHYSYGVNSTEKGDLSSESTVSRIRTEHFPLTLESARPSHTSQYLCASRRAQGRGEKLFFGSGTQLSVL.

J is TRBJ2-7 and V is TRBV5-1; 10 nucleotides align to TRBD2. This CDR3 contains 15 residues. Germline loops: CDR1 SGHRS, CDR2 YFSETQ. V was pared by 3 bases and J by 2 bases, with 5 bases of the junction left unmatched. The CDR3 nucleotides are TGCGCCAGCAGCTCTCTAGCGGGAGCTACCTACGAGCAGTACTTC. Amino acids: CASSSLAGATYEQYF.

Relative to its sample, this clone is medium-sized. The chain uses TRBV3-1 (or the pseudogene TRBV3-2) and TRBJ2-7, with 8 bases matching TRBD2. This CDR3 is 14 amino acids long. Germline V gene data show CDR1 as LGHDT and CDR2 as YNNKEL (reference sequence). The junction had 4 bases not matched to a gene; V was cut back by 0 bases and J by 6 bases. This CDR3 is CASSQDQLAVEQYF. The CDR3 coding sequence is TGTGCCAGCAGCCAAGATCAACTAGCGGTCGAGCAGTACTTC.

The chain combines TRBV3-1 (or the pseudogene TRBV3-2) with TRBJ1-1; D not resolved. The CDR3 sequence is 13 residues long. The V gene lost 1 base and the J gene lost 4 bases, with 7 bases spanning the gap. Germline V gene lookup returns CDR1 LGHDT and CDR2 YNNKEL (reference sequence). The chain's CDR3 is CASSQVSGTEAFF. As DNA, the CDR3 is TGTGCCAGCAGCCAAGTCTCAGGCACTGAAGCTTTCTTT.

J is TRBJ2-3 and V is TRBV30; TRBD2 agrees at 11 bases. V lost 3 bases, J lost 2 bases, and 10 bases stayed unmatched. CDR3 length equals 17 residues. Germline assignment: CDR1 GTSNPN and CDR2 SVGIG (reference sequence). CDR3 nucleotide sequence: TGTGCCTGGAGAGAACCGGGACTAGCGGCCGTCACAGATACGCAGTATTTT. As protein: CAWREPGLAAVTDTQYF.

This clone was seen just once. The genes are TRBV6-5 and TRBJ1-2; TRBD1 matches 9 bases. The CDR3 is 16 residues long. Germline CDR1 and CDR2: MNHEY and SVGAGI. The junction had 7 bases not matched to a gene; V was cut back by 2 bases and J by 3 bases. This CDR3 reads CASSYVGTGPHYGYTF. CDR3 DNA sequence: TGTGCCAGCAGTTACGTTGGGACAGGGCCCCACTATGGCTACACCTTC.

The chain couples TRBV6-5 to TRBJ1-4; maybe TRBD1 (6 bases). The germline V gene encodes CDR1 MNHEY and CDR2 SVGAGI. The CDR3 length is 14 residues. Trimming stripped 6 bases from V and 5 bases from J, with 13 bases between. This CDR3 is CASSHYRENEKLFF. The CDR3 bases are TGTGCCAGCAGCCACTACAGGGAGAATGAAAAACTGTTTTTT.

This chain links TRBV5-1 with TRBJ2-1; a possible D gene is TRBD2 (6 bases). V lost 0 bases to trimming and J lost 9 bases, with 19 bases between them. Germline assignment: CDR1 SGHRS and CDR2 YFSETQ. CDR3 length equals 16 residues. CDR3 amino acids: CASSLAERVGDPEQFF. CDR3 DNA: TGCGCCAGCAGCTTGGCGGAGCGGGTGGGCGATCCTGAGCAGTTCTTC.

This clone was seen many times. V and J are TRBV28 and TRBJ1-2, with D perhaps TRBD1 (6 bases). The CDR3 runs to 16 residues. Trimming took 3 bases from V and 4 from J, leaving 18 bases between them. The germline gives CDR1 MDHEN, CDR2 SYDVKM. The CDR3 loop is CASSFVAGAVVYGYTF. In DNA, the CDR3 is TGTGCCAGCAGTTTTGTTGCGGGGGCTGTTGTCTATGGCTACACCTTC.

This clone has at least ten counts. The V call is TRBV11-2, the J call TRBJ1-4; no definite D call. V dropped 0 bases and J dropped 0 bases, with 8 bases sitting between them. CDR1 and CDR2 (germline): SGHAT, FQNNGV. The CDR3 length is 16 residues. The CDR3 reads CASSLDNVATNEKLFF. CDR3 coding DNA: TGTGCCAGCAGCTTAGATAATGTTGCAACTAATGAAAAACTGTTTTTT.

This chain uses TRBV5-1 with TRBJ1-1, with 10 bases fitting TRBD1. Germline-derived CDR1 and CDR2 are SGHRS and YFSETQ. This CDR3 contains 16 residues. Trimming removed 3 bases from V and 4 bases from J; junction bases left unmatched: 9. CDR3 in DNA: TGCGCCAGCAGCTCACTCCCGGGACAGGGGATCACTGAAGCTTTCTTT. Its translation: CASSSLPGQGITEAFF.

The CDR3 reads CASSQRRNEQFF. In DNA form, the CDR3 reads TGCGCCAGCAGTCAACGGAGGAATGAGCAGTTCTTC. The V and J genes are TRBV23-1 and TRBJ2-1, with D possibly being TRBD2 (5 bases). TRBV23-1 qualifies as an ORF whose function is uncertain. V lost 2 bases, J lost 7 bases, and 6 bases lay in between. CDR3 length equals 12 residues.

The chain uses TRBV7-2 and TRBJ2-2, with 7 bases that match TRBD2. CDR1 SGHTA and CDR2 FQGNSA come from the germline V gene. The CDR3 has 15 amino acids. V was pared by 1 base and J by 5 bases, with 4 bases of the junction left unmatched. The CDR3 DNA is TGTGCCAGCAGCTTAGGGCAGGGAGGGACCGGGGAGCTGTTTTTT. It yields the protein CASSLGQGGTGELFF.

This clone was seen only a few times. The J gene is TRBJ2-1, the V gene TRBV12-3 or TRBV12-4; 9 positions match TRBD1. V lost 7 bases and J lost 5; bases outside the gene matches: 3. The CDR3 is made up of 13 amino acids. The CDR3 here is CASTGQGDNEQFF. In DNA, the CDR3 is TGTGCCAGCACGGGACAGGGAGACAATGAGCAGTTCTTC.